This T cell receptor (beta chain) is drawn from a study of blood T cells in healthy people across ages. Primed by a sample-barcoded 5' primer and a J-beta primer mix, a second PCR proceeded for 7 to 11 cycles. Using its own MiXCR run on the 5' RACE reads, TCRdb lists one record per CDR3 protein. The sample carries more than 650,000 distinct CDR3 sequences, 22% recorded once. Each donor supplied around 9.9 milliliters of peripheral blood. This CDR3 is built from 12 residues. V lost 3 bases and J lost 10, with 9 bases in between. Germline assignment: CDR1 MDHEN and CDR2 SYDVKM. This clonotype has ten or more counts.

This TCR was sampled from a man aged 70-80 years in good health. Sequencing input: blood. The chain has TRBV28 and TRBJ1-4; D is ambiguous. The CDR3 is CASSFPSGKLFF. The CDR3 DNA is TGTGCCAGCAGTTTCCCCAGCGGAAAACTGTTTTTT.